The following is a TCR beta chain sequence with its context. Its target is not known. This sample was included in a study of T cells in localized non-small cell lung cancer. Study-wide results and limits: Median around 62 top-100 tumor clones were shared with paired adjacent lung. It remains possible that heterogeneity exists, since only one tumor region was sequenced.

Germline CDR1 and CDR2: SGHTA and FQGNSA. Unmatched junction bases numbered 15, after V lost 5 bases and J lost 4 bases. This CDR3 comprises 19 residues. The method was immunoSEQ multiplex PCR; TCRdb's version includes in-frame clones alone and lacks a portion of them. This table holds about 59,000 clones, approximately 93% found once. V is TRBV7-2 and J is TRBJ2-2; 11 positions match TRBD2. This clonotype originated in a man between 40 and 75 years old with stage I lung adenocarcinoma. Sequencing was performed on peripheral blood, taken before any cancer treatment. The CDR3 reads CASSPRVPSGRLGTGELFF. In DNA, the CDR3 is TGTGCCAGCAGCCCGCGGGTCCCTAGCGGGAGGCTGGGCACCGGGGAGCTGTTTTTT.